The rows below give T cell receptor beta chains drawn from one sample of a study of identical twins. Each CDR3 protein is one row after TCRdb ran MiXCR on the 5' RACE reads. The profile shows hundreds of thousands of distinct CDR3 sequences, about 7.5% of them singletons. This sample was also put to use in a study of yellow fever vaccine responses in identical twins.

Input material: memory (CD45RO+) T cells sorted from blood. The receptor set was obtained from a woman aged 18-29 years in good health. Both conserved end residues are part of each CDR3. A D gene is named only where the DNA matches it firmly. Size tells how often a clone was seen (once, few, many) or the class of an expanded clone, and some rows leave it out.

V,D,J,size,DNA,CDR3
TRBV6-1,NA,TRBJ2-3,NA,TGTGCCAGCACCATGTCGGGGTGGGCAGATACGCAGTATTTT,CASTMSGWADTQYF
TRBV9,TRBD2,TRBJ2-4,few,TGTGCCAGCAGCGTAAGCGGGGGGGCAGGAAACATTCAGTACTTC,CASSVSGGAGNIQYF
TRBV5-6,NA,TRBJ1-1,few,TGTGCCAGCAGCCAAGGGGCGGTGAACACTGAAGCTTTCTTT,CASSQGAVNTEAFF
TRBV12-3/TRBV12-4,NA,TRBJ2-1,NA,TGTGCCAGCAGGCCGTCTCCTAGGTCCAATGAGCAGTTCTTC,CASRPSPRSNEQFF
TRBV21-1,NA,TRBJ2-1,few,TGTGCCAGCAGCAAAGGGAGTATGGGAGGGGTGGGCAGTGAGCAGTTCTTC,CASSKGSMGGVGSEQFF
TRBV2,TRBD2,TRBJ2-3,few,TGTGCCAGCATCCAAGAGGGGCGGGGGGGCATAGATACGCAGTATTTT,CASIQEGRGGIDTQYF
TRBV9,TRBD2,TRBJ2-2,many,TGTGCCAGCAGCGCCCACACTCGGGGGACTACCCGGGAGCTGTTTTTT,CASSAHTRGTTRELFF
TRBV21-1,NA,TRBJ2-5,many,TGTGCCAGCAGCAGACAGGGAACTACCCAAGAGACCCAGTACTTC,CASSRQGTTQETQYF
TRBV7-9,TRBD2,TRBJ2-5,NA,TGTGCCAGCAGCCGACCTACGACTAGCGGGCAGACCCAGTACTTC,CASSRPTTSGQTQYF
TRBV5-6,TRBD1,TRBJ2-5,few,TGTGCCAGCAGTCAGCAGGGGACAGGGCAGGGAGAGACCCAGTACTTC,CASSQQGTGQGETQYF
TRBV15,TRBD2,TRBJ2-3,few,TGTGCCACCAGCAGAGCACTAGCGGGGGGCACAGATACGCAGTATTTT,CATSRALAGGTDTQYF
TRBV7-2,TRBD2,TRBJ2-7,NA,TGTGCCAGCAGCTTACCAGGTAGCGGGGTGATGAAGCAGTACTTC,CASSLPGSGVMKQYF
TRBV28,TRBD1,TRBJ1-5,few,TGTGCCAGCAGTCTATCGATCACAGGGGACCCCCAGCATTTT,CASSLSITGDPQHF
TRBV3-1,NA,TRBJ2-1,few,TGTGCCAGCAGCCAAGGGGTAGGCAATGAGCAGTTCTTC,CASSQGVGNEQFF
TRBV20-1,TRBD1,TRBJ1-2,NA,TGCAGTGCCGCGGGACAGGGTTTTTCTGGCTACACCTTC,CSAAGQGFSGYTF
TRBV7-2,NA,TRBJ1-2,few,TGTGCCAGCAGCCATGACAGTCTCTATGGCTACACCTTC,CASSHDSLYGYTF
TRBV7-2,NA,TRBJ2-5,NA,TGTGCCAGCAGTCAGGGGGGTTCGGAGACCCAGTACTTC,CASSQGGSETQYF
TRBV3-1,NA,TRBJ2-5,NA,TGTGCCAGCAGCCGACCGGGGGCTCAGGCGACCCAGTACTTC,CASSRPGAQATQYF
TRBV11-2,TRBD2,TRBJ2-3,few,TGTGCCAGCAGAACAATAGCGGGAGCGGTGGCAGATACGCAGTATTTT,CASRTIAGAVADTQYF
TRBV7-8,NA,TRBJ2-1,few,TGTGCCAGCAGCTCAACGAACAGGGATCACAATGAGCAGTTCTTC,CASSSTNRDHNEQFF
TRBV7-2,NA,TRBJ1-4,many,TGTGCCAGCAGCCCGACAGCAACTAATGAAAAACTGTTTTTT,CASSPTATNEKLFF
TRBV7-2,NA,TRBJ1-1,few,TGTGCCAGCAGTGGCAACAGGGTGAACACTGAAGCTTTCTTT,CASSGNRVNTEAFF
TRBV20-1,TRBD2,TRBJ2-7,many,TGCAGTGCTCCCAACCCGGGACTAGCCAAATTTTCCTACGAGCAGTACTTC,CSAPNPGLAKFSYEQYF
TRBV7-2,NA,TRBJ1-5,NA,TGTGCCAGCAGTTCGATAAGTAGCAATCAGCCCCAGCATTTT,CASSSISSNQPQHF
TRBV3-1,TRBD1,TRBJ1-2,NA,TGTGCCAGCAGCCAAGGGACAGGGAACTATGGCTACACCTTC,CASSQGTGNYGYTF
TRBV7-9,TRBD1,TRBJ2-5,many,TGTGCCAGCAAATTGACAGGGGAAAAAGAGACCCAGTACTTC,CASKLTGEKETQYF
TRBV7-8,NA,TRBJ2-5,NA,TGTGCCAGCAGTCCGACGGACCGACGGTGGACCCAGTACTTC,CASSPTDRRWTQYF